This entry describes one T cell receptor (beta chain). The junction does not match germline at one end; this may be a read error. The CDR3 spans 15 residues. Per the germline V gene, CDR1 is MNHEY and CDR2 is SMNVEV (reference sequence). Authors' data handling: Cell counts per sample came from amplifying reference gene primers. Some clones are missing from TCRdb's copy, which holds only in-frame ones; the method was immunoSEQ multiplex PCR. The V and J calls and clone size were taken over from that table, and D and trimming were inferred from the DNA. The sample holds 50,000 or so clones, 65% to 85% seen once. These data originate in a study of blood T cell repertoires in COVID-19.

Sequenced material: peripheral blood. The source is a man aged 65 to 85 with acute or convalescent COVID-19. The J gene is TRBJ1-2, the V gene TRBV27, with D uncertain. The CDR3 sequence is CASSLVGLTNYGYTF. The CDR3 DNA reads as TGTGCCAGCAGTTTAGTTGGACTCACGAACTATGGTTACACCTTC.